Below are 4 T cell receptor beta chains sequenced from a single sample in a study of blood T cell repertoires in COVID-19. This table comes from immunoSEQ multiplex PCR, and its TCRdb copy is limited to in-frame clones, with some not included. The repertoire consists of fewer than 300,000 clones, with around 81% occurring once and the leading ten covering around 3%. Sequencing input: peripheral blood. The receptors stem from a woman aged 60-70 years with active or convalescent COVID-19.

J is TRBJ2-7 and V is TRBV5-5; perhaps TRBD1 as D (6 bases). The CDR3 is 16 amino acids. V lost 1 base and J 5 bases, leaving 19 bases between the germline ends. Germline CDR1 is SGHKS and CDR2 is YYEKEE (reference sequence). This CDR3 is CASSLLVSRGLHEQYF. CDR3 nucleotide sequence: TGTGCCAGCAGCTTGCTGGTGTCCAGGGGTCTTCACGAGCAGTACTTC.

With regard to this clone: The same CDR3 can be traced to other DNA sequences in this sample. The rearrangement links TRBV5-1 to TRBJ2-2, with 7 nucleotides matching TRBD1. This CDR3 has 15 amino acids. Germline V lookup: CDR1 SGHRS, CDR2 YFSETQ. The V gene end was trimmed by 0 bases and the J gene end by 1 base; junction bases not matched to a gene: 0. Here the CDR3 reads CASSLGQGNTGELFF. CDR3 nucleotides: TGCGCCAGCAGCTTGGGACAGGGGAACACCGGGGAGCTGTTTTTT.

The chain is built from TRBV7-6 and TRBJ2-5; D call uncertain. V dropped 2 bases and J dropped 3 bases, with 7 bases sitting between them. CDR1 is SGHVS, CDR2 FNYEAQ, per germline. There are 13 residues in the CDR3. The CDR3 sequence: CASSLRLEETQYF. CDR3 coding DNA: TGTGCCAGCAGCTTAAGGCTAGAAGAGACCCAGTACTTC.

This clone was observed a handful of times. This chain links TRBV7-3 with TRBJ2-2; a weak D match, TRBD1 (6 bases). V lost 4 bases to trimming and J lost 6 bases, with 15 bases between them. Looked up from germline, CDR1 is SGHTA and CDR2 is FQGTGA. The CDR3 totals 15 residues. CDR3 bases: TGTGCCAGCAGCTGGGGCCCGAAGGGGGCCGGGGAGCTGTTTTTT. Translation gives CASSWGPKGAGELFF.